The clone carrying this T cell receptor (beta chain) was detected many times. Antigen specificity is unknown. The data were obtained in a study of early T cells in non-severe SARS-CoV-2 infection. On the study more broadly: Chains stayed unpaired after sequencing of bulk RNA from unsorted whole blood. Overall study results and limits: There was a bias toward anti-spike CD8 responses in VDJdb matching, which missed private and CD4 specificities.

Individual cDNA molecules received unique molecular identifiers during library preparation. TCRdb analysed the 5' RACE reads with MiXCR anew, one entry per CDR3 protein. The data hold fewer than 65,000 distinct CDR3 sequences, with 8% to 13% observed a single time. The CDR3 loop spans 14 amino acids. With 0 bases clipped from V and 5 bases from J, the junction kept 4 bases outside the gene matches. The germline V gene encodes CDR1 SGHRS and CDR2 YFSETQ. Specimen: whole blood. The origin of this receptor is an adult who was a healthcare worker with PCR-confirmed SARS-CoV-2 infection or an uninfected control (not recorded which). The chain carries TRBV5-1 and TRBJ2-5, with 7 bases fitting TRBD1. CDR3 residues: CASSLGTGEETQYF. Here the CDR3 DNA reads TGCGCCAGCAGCTTGGGGACAGGAGAGGAGACCCAGTACTTC.